The subject of this entry is one TCR beta chain. Its antigen is currently unknown. This entry belongs to a study of T cell responses to AZD1222 COVID-19 vaccine. Whole-study results and caveats: Only five to seven individuals given AZD1222 were seropositive at baseline. With dominance at 160-218 and 743-854, vaccine-associated CD4 TCRs spanned spike. A rise in Spike-specific TCR breadth and depth followed two AZD1222 doses.

Data came from immunoSEQ multiplex PCR; TCRdb stores just in-frame clones and leaves some out. In the table there are 150,000 to 200,000 clones, approximately 90% of which are singletons. Germline loops: CDR1 SGHTA, CDR2 FQGTGA. This CDR3 region has 15 residues. The TCR was taken from an adult in good health. The rearrangement links TRBV7-3 to TRBJ1-2, with a tentative D call TRBD1 (6 bases). The specimen was peripheral blood, collected on day 0 of AZD1222 vaccination. The DNA of the CDR3 is TGTGCGCTAACTGGGGGCCAGCAGATAAACTATGGCTACACCTTC. Its translation is CALTGGQQINYGYTF.